This T cell receptor beta chain was sequenced in a study of post-analysis software for immune sequencing data. TCR beta cDNA libraries included unique molecular identifiers. TCRdb reanalysed the PCR reads using MiXCR and keeps one entry per CDR3 protein. Here the sample spans hundreds of thousands of distinct CDR3 sequences, under 55% being singletons. Germline V lookup: CDR1 MDHEN, CDR2 SYDVKM. Trimming took off 2 bases at V and 3 bases at J, with 4 bases between the two ends. The CDR3 length is 12 residues. General study results and limits: Patients used several TRBV segments, including TRBV5-6, TRBV5-1 and TRBV20-1, more often than controls.

Points on this clonotype: The antigen is unknown.

This sequence originates from a girl aged 10 to 17 with multiple sclerosis. The chain carries TRBV28 and TRBJ1-1; D gene unclear. The sequencing input was blood. The CDR3, as DNA: TGTGCCAGCAGTTTACTGGACACTGAAGCTTTCTTT. This translates into CASSLLDTEAFF.